These T cell receptor beta chains were read from a single sample in a study of cytomegalovirus exposure and HLA in healthy donors. Clones were read by immunoSEQ multiplex PCR, and TCRdb kept only the in-frame ones, dropping some. The sample lists 150,000 to 200,000 clones; 70% were seen once. Sequenced material: PBMCs. These receptors originate from a man aged 18 to 35 in good health and CMV-seropositive. Each CDR3 is given with its conserved first and last residue. D genes are given only for firm matches. Clone size is given for some rows only: seen once, a few or many times, or a class if the clone is expanded.

j_call d_call v_call cdr3_length clone_size cdr3_nt cdr3_aa
TRBJ2-5 NA TRBV19 15 NA TGTGCCAGTAGTAAGACGGGAACTAATCAAGAGACCCAGTACTTC CASSKTGTNQETQYF
TRBJ1-1 NA TRBV6-5 15 NA TGTGCCAGCAGTTACTCCCCCTTCGACAGGAGAGAAGCTTTCTTT CASSYSPFDRREAFF
TRBJ1-5 NA TRBV28 18 few TGTGCCAGCAGTTTTCAGCGGTCTGGAGGAGGAAAGAATCAGCCCCAGCATTTT CASSFQRSGGGKNQPQHF
TRBJ1-2 NA TRBV6-6 15 NA TGTGCCAGCAGTTCCCAGGATAACTCTAACTATGGCTACACCTTC CASSSQDNSNYGYTF
TRBJ1-5 TRBD1 TRBV6-1 15 NA TGTGCCAGCAGTGAGCCCCCGGACAGGGCTCAGCCCCAGCATTTT CASSEPPDRAQPQHF
TRBJ1-1 NA TRBV4-1 14 NA TGCGCCAGCAGCCGGGGCTCCGTGAACACTGAAGCTTTCTTT CASSRGSVNTEAFF
TRBJ1-1 TRBD1 TRBV19 14 once TGTGCCAGTAGTTTTGGACAGGCGCGGACTGAAGCTTTCTTT CASSFGQARTEAFF
TRBJ2-1 NA TRBV5-6 14 NA TGTGCCAGCAGCTATAGGGACTCGCGGGATGAGCAGTTCTTC CASSYRDSRDEQFF
TRBJ2-1 TRBD2 TRBV6-1 14 NA TGTGCCAGCCTCCTAGCGGGATGGCACAATGAGCAGTTCTTC CASLLAGWHNEQFF
TRBJ1-2 TRBD1 TRBV5-1 15 NA TGCGCCAGCAGCTTACGGACAGGAACTAACTATGGCTACACCTTC CASSLRTGTNYGYTF
TRBJ1-1 NA TRBV9 14 NA TGTGCCAGCAGCGTAGGGCAGATCAACACTGAAGCTTTCTTT CASSVGQINTEAFF
TRBJ1-4 TRBD1 TRBV5-4 13 once TGTGCCAGCAGCGGAGGACAGGATGAAAAACTGTTTTTT CASSGGQDEKLFF
TRBJ1-2 NA TRBV28 14 NA TGTGCCAGCAGTTCTATAGGAAGAGCAGGCGGCTACACCTTC CASSSIGRAGGYTF
TRBJ2-3 NA TRBV12-5 12 NA TGTGCTAGTGGTTTATCTCCAGATACGCAGTATTTT CASGLSPDTQYF
TRBJ1-2 TRBD1 TRBV5-1 14 NA TGCGCCAGCAGCCTATCCCGGGACAGCTATGGCTACACCTTC CASSLSRDSYGYTF
TRBJ2-4 NA TRBV19 14 NA TGTGCCAGTACCCCGGGGGACGTCCAAAACATTCAGTACTTC CASTPGDVQNIQYF
TRBJ1-2 NA TRBV10-3 15 few TGTGCCATTTCGGACAGCGATGCGACTAACTATGGCTACACCTTC CAISDSDATNYGYTF
TRBJ2-3 NA TRBV6-1 16 once TGTGCCAGCAGTGAATCGCCCGGGAATATGCCAGATACGCAGTATTTT CASSESPGNMPDTQYF
TRBJ2-2 NA TRBV29-1 14 NA TGCAGCGTCACAGGGTCCCAGGACACCGGGGAGCTGTTTTTT CSVTGSQDTGELFF
TRBJ2-1 NA TRBV5-1 15 NA TGCGCCAGCAGCTTGGTTACAGGCCTTTGGGATGAGCAGTTCTTC CASSLVTGLWDEQFF
TRBJ2-5 TRBD2 TRBV9 18 once TGTGCCAGCAGCGTAGGGACTAGCGGGTCCCCTTACCAAGAGACCCAGTACTTC CASSVGTSGSPYQETQYF
TRBJ1-1 TRBD1 TRBV10-3 15 NA TGTGCCACGTCCGGGACAGGGGCCCCGAACACTGAAGCTTTCTTT CATSGTGAPNTEAFF
TRBJ1-6 TRBD1 TRBV30 18 few TGTGCCTGCATGCAAGGGACAGGGGGGAGCTCCTATAATTCACCCCTCCACTTT CACMQGTGGSSYNSPLHF
TRBJ2-5 NA TRBV10-1 13 NA TGCGCCACTGGGACCGGGACTCAAGAGACCCAGTACTTC CATGTGTQETQYF
TRBJ1-2 NA TRBV12-5 13 NA TGTGCTAGTGGCTCCCGACAAGACTATGGCTACACCTTC CASGSRQDYGYTF
TRBJ1-1 NA TRBV4-2 13 NA TGTGCCAGCAGCCAAGAGGACGGGAAATGGGCTTTCTTT CASSQEDGKWAFF
TRBJ1-1 TRBD1 TRBV11-3 15 NA TGTGCCAGCAGCGCGGGACAGGGGGCGAGGACTGAAGCTTTCTTT CASSAGQGARTEAFF
TRBJ2-6 TRBD1 TRBV11-1 17 few TGTGCCAGCAGCCCTGGGACAGGGTCTTCTGGGGCCAACGTCCTGACTTTC CASSPGTGSSGANVLTF
TRBJ1-1 NA TRBV29-1 11 few TGCAGCGTCAGGGGGAACACTGAAGCTTTCTTT CSVRGNTEAFF
TRBJ2-2 TRBD1 TRBV5-1 15 NA TGCGCCAGCAGCTTCGAGGGGGCCGGCACCGGGGAGCTGTTTTTT CASSFEGAGTGELFF
TRBJ1-2 TRBD1 TRBV19 14 NA TGTGCCAGTAGTATCCAGAGGACAGGGGAGGGCTACACCTTC CASSIQRTGEGYTF
TRBJ2-5 TRBD2 TRBV11-3 17 NA TGTGCCAGCAGCTTAGATTTGGGACTAGCGACGCGAGAGACCCAGTACTTC CASSLDLGLATRETQYF
TRBJ1-3 NA TRBV5-1 20 NA TGCGCCAGCAGCCCCCGGGGGGTTGCAAGATCGATTAGGGAATTCGACACCATATATTTT CASSPRGVARSIREFDTIYF